The rows below give T cell receptor beta chains drawn from one sample of a study of cytomegalovirus exposure and HLA in healthy donors. Clones were sequenced by immunoSEQ multiplex PCR, and TCRdb holds only the in-frame ones, with some missing. The sample includes some 130,000 clones, 75% to 90% seen only once; the top ten take roughly 1.4%. The sequencing input was PBMCs. The source of these receptors is a man between 40 and 49 years old in good health and CMV-seronegative. CDR3s include the opening cysteine and the closing phenylalanine or tryptophan. D genes are given only for firm matches. Not all rows give a size; the values are once, few, many and, for expanded clones, a class.

NA	TRBJ2-3	TRBV5-1	TRBD2	TGCGCCAGCAGCTTGGGCGGGGGGCCGGTTCATAGCACAGATACGCAGTATTTT	CASSLGGGPVHSTDTQYF
NA	TRBJ1-1	TRBV5-1	NA	TGCGCCAGCAGCTTTACCGGGGGGAACACTGAAGCTTTCTTT	CASSFTGGNTEAFF
NA	TRBJ2-1	TRBV27	TRBD2	TGTGCCAGCACACCTAGCGGTTACAATGAGCAGTTCTTC	CASTPSGYNEQFF
NA	TRBJ2-3	TRBV13	NA	TGTGCCAGCAGCTCCGCAGGCACAGATACGCAGTATTTT	CASSSAGTDTQYF
NA	TRBJ1-2	TRBV13	NA	TGTGCCAGCAGCCCAAGACAGGCAAGCTATGGCTACACCTTC	CASSPRQASYGYTF
NA	TRBJ1-4	TRBV4-3	TRBD1	TGCGCCAGCAGCCAACTGGACAGGGCGCATAATGAAAAACTGTTTTTT	CASSQLDRAHNEKLFF
NA	TRBJ1-5	TRBV6-1	NA	TGTGCCAGCAGTGAACAGGGGCCAGGTCAGCCCCAGCATTTT	CASSEQGPGQPQHF
NA	TRBJ1-2	TRBV6-1	NA	TGTGCCAGCAGTCCCCAGGGCTATGGCTACACCTTC	CASSPQGYGYTF
NA	TRBJ2-1	TRBV11-1	NA	TGTGCCAGCAGCTTAGCCGGGGTCACCTACAATGAGCAGTTCTTC	CASSLAGVTYNEQFF
NA	TRBJ2-2	TRBV15	TRBD2	TGTGCCACCAGCCGAGCGGGATCCGGGGAGCTGTTTTTT	CATSRAGSGELFF
NA	TRBJ2-3	TRBV7-3	NA	TGTGCCAGCAGCTTCCGGGGGAGTCTCTTGGATACGCAGTATTTT	CASSFRGSLLDTQYF
NA	TRBJ1-5	TRBV2	TRBD1	TGTGCCAGCAGTGGAACAGGGGGCAGCAATCAGCCCCAGCATTTT	CASSGTGGSNQPQHF
few	TRBJ2-2	TRBV15	NA	TGTGCCACCAGCAGATATGAGGGAGGTGGGATTGGGGAGCTGTTTTTT	CATSRYEGGGIGELFF
NA	TRBJ2-7	TRBV4-1	TRBD1	TGCGCCAGCAGCCAAGATGACAGGGGGGCTAGGGAGCAGTACTTC	CASSQDDRGAREQYF
NA	TRBJ2-2	TRBV28	TRBD1	TGTGCCAGCAGTTTCCCGGACAGGTACACCGGGGAGCTGTTTTTT	CASSFPDRYTGELFF
once	TRBJ2-5	TRBV29-1	NA	TGCAGCGTTGTACTAGCCGAGACCGTACAAGAGACCCAGTACTTC	CSVVLAETVQETQYF
NA	TRBJ2-5	TRBV18	NA	TGTGCCAGCTCACCACAACTAGGCCAAGAGACCCAGTACTTC	CASSPQLGQETQYF
NA	TRBJ1-2	TRBV5-1	NA	TGCGCCAGCGGGCCACTGGGGGGGAATTATGGCTACACCTTC	CASGPLGGNYGYTF
NA	TRBJ1-3	TRBV5-1	TRBD1	TGCGCCAGCACTCGGACAGGGGTCATTTCCTCTGGAAACACCATATATTTT	CASTRTGVISSGNTIYF
NA	TRBJ2-3	TRBV7-2	TRBD2	TGTGCCAGCAGCACCACCTTTAGCGGGAAGGGTACGCAGTATTTT	CASSTTFSGKGTQYF
NA	TRBJ2-1	TRBV7-9	TRBD2	TGTGCCAGCAGCTTAAGGGCTGCGGGAGGCTCCTACAATGAGCAGTTCTTC	CASSLRAAGGSYNEQFF
NA	TRBJ2-3	TRBV5-1	TRBD2	TGCGCCAGCAGCTTGGAGGCGGGGGGGGTTCTCCCGCAGTATTTT	CASSLEAGGVLPQYF
NA	TRBJ2-7	TRBV11-2	NA	TGTGCCAGCACCCGCTCCTACGAGCAGTACTTC	CASTRSYEQYF
NA	TRBJ1-6	TRBV7-9	TRBD1	TGTGCCAGCAGCCCAAGAGGGGGCAGATATTCACCCCTCCACTTT	CASSPRGGRYSPLHF
NA	TRBJ1-4	TRBV4-1	NA	TGCGCCAGCAGCCAAGATGGAGGGGGGGGCGGGGAAAAACTGTTTTTT	CASSQDGGGGGEKLFF
once	TRBJ2-1	TRBV11-2	NA	TGTGCCAGCAGCCCCTCAATCGGGACCTACAATGAGCAGTTCTTC	CASSPSIGTYNEQFF
NA	TRBJ2-5	TRBV2	NA	TGTGCCAGCACTCCCCGACAGACCCAAGAGACCCAGTACTTC	CASTPRQTQETQYF
NA	TRBJ1-1	TRBV9	TRBD1	TGTGCCAGCAGCCCGGGGACAGGATGGACTGAAGCTTTCTTT	CASSPGTGWTEAFF
NA	TRBJ2-2	TRBV4-2	TRBD2	TGTGCCAGCAGCCGAGATTGGGGTAGCGGGAGGAACACCGGGGAGCTGTTTTTT	CASSRDWGSGRNTGELFF
NA	TRBJ2-1	TRBV9	NA	TGTGCCAGCAGCCCCGCACAGGGAGTAAACAATGAGCAGTTCTTC	CASSPAQGVNNEQFF
NA	TRBJ1-1	TRBV7-6	NA	TGTGCCAGCAGCCAACCCCTGGACAGCATGAACACTGAAGCTTTCTTT	CASSQPLDSMNTEAFF
NA	TRBJ1-3	TRBV9	TRBD1	TGTGCCAGCAGCGCCCAGGGGGCTTTCTCTGGAAACACCATATATTTT	CASSAQGAFSGNTIYF
NA	TRBJ1-5	TRBV27	NA	TGTGCCAGCAGCCGTGGGGGGTCGGGCAATCAGCCCCAGCATTTT	CASSRGGSGNQPQHF
NA	TRBJ2-7	TRBV5-1	TRBD1	TGCGCCAGCAGCTTGTTACAGGGGGCAGGGGAGCAGTACTTC	CASSLLQGAGEQYF
NA	TRBJ2-2	TRBV25-1	NA	TGTGCCAGCAGCCCGGGGGTAAACACCGGGGAGCTGTTTTTT	CASSPGVNTGELFF
NA	TRBJ2-5	TRBV9	TRBD1	TGTGCCAGCAGCCCAGGGACAGGGTATGAGACCCAGTACTTC	CASSPGTGYETQYF
NA	TRBJ1-2	TRBV2	NA	TGTGCCAGCAGTGAAGGTCAGGTGATCAGGGACTACTATGGCTACACCTTC	CASSEGQVIRDYYGYTF
NA	TRBJ1-1	TRBV9	TRBD1	TGTGCCAGCAGCGTACAGGGGGACACTGAAGCTTTCTTT	CASSVQGDTEAFF
NA	TRBJ1-1	TRBV5-1	NA	TGCGCCAGCAGCCTGACAGGAAACACTGAAGCTTTCTTT	CASSLTGNTEAFF
NA	TRBJ2-3	TRBV19	TRBD2	TGTGCCAGTAGCCCCCAGCCAGGGACTAGCGATCTTTCAGATACGCAGTATTTT	CASSPQPGTSDLSDTQYF
NA	TRBJ1-4	TRBV6-5	NA	TGTGCCAGCAGCCCCCAGCCCGGGGTAAAACTGTTTTTT	CASSPQPGVKLFF
NA	TRBJ1-2	TRBV28	TRBD1	TGTGCCAGCAGTTTACCAGGGACAGGGAAAAACACCTTC	CASSLPGTGKNTF
NA	TRBJ2-3	TRBV6-1	NA	TGTGCCAGCAGACCCACAGACCTCACAGATACGCAGTATTTT	CASRPTDLTDTQYF
NA	TRBJ2-7	TRBV11-2	NA	TGTGCCAGCAGCTATGGTCCGGGGATGGGGAACTCCTACGAGCAGTACTTC	CASSYGPGMGNSYEQYF
NA	TRBJ2-2	TRBV6-5	TRBD2	TGTGCCAGCAGTTCCCGCCCTAGCGGGAGCTGGGAGCTGTTTTTT	CASSSRPSGSWELFF
NA	TRBJ2-3	TRBV28	TRBD2	TGTGCCAGCAGTTTAAGGCTAGCGGCAGATACGCAGTATTTT	CASSLRLAADTQYF
NA	TRBJ2-2	TRBV7-2	TRBD2	TGTGCCAGCAGCTTCACTAGCGGGGGGGCCGGGGAGCTGTTTTTT	CASSFTSGGAGELFF
NA	TRBJ2-2	TRBV10-3	TRBD2	TGTGCCATCAGTGAGTCGAGGCTAGCGGGGAACACCGGGGAGCTGTTTTTT	CAISESRLAGNTGELFF
NA	TRBJ2-7	TRBV5-1	NA	TGCGCCAGCAGCCCGGACAGTTCCTACGAGCAGTACTTC	CASSPDSSYEQYF
few	TRBJ2-7	TRBV27	TRBD1	TGTGCCAGCAGCGTGACAGGGGAACACTCCTACGAGCAGTACTTC	CASSVTGEHSYEQYF
NA	TRBJ2-5	TRBV28	TRBD1	TGTGCCAGCAGTCTCGGGACAGCGCAAGAGACCCAGTACTTC	CASSLGTAQETQYF
NA	TRBJ2-7	TRBV27	NA	TGTGCCAGCAGTTTATCGCAGGGCGCCTACGAGCAGTACTTC	CASSLSQGAYEQYF